These T cell receptor beta chains were read from a single sample in a study of cytomegalovirus exposure and HLA in healthy donors. Profiled with immunoSEQ multiplex PCR; TCRdb holds only in-frame clones, not every one. This sample has over 60,000 clones, with more than 75% found just once. Sample: PBMCs. These receptors all come from a man aged 18 to 29 in good health and CMV-seronegative. CDR3s include the opening cysteine and the closing phenylalanine or tryptophan. A D gene is named only where the DNA matches it firmly. Size tells how often a clone was seen (once, few, many) or the class of an expanded clone, and some rows leave it out.

D: NA
V: TRBV27
size: NA
J: TRBJ2-1
DNA: TGTGCCAGCAGTTTATCCCGAAACAGGGCCAATGAGCAGTTCTTC
CDR3: CASSLSRNRANEQFF

D: TRBD1
V: TRBV29-1
size: NA
J: TRBJ1-5
DNA: TGCAGCGTTTCCGACAGGGGATCGGGCAATCAGCCCCAGCATTTT
CDR3: CSVSDRGSGNQPQHF

D: NA
V: TRBV7-3
size: NA
J: TRBJ2-3
DNA: TGTGCCAGCAGCTTAGTGCCCAACAGTGCAGATACGCAGTATTTT
CDR3: CASSLVPNSADTQYF

D: NA
V: TRBV11-2
size: NA
J: TRBJ2-2
DNA: TGTGCCAGCAGCTTAAAGGGGGGGGGCCCCCTCACCGGGGAGCTGTTTTTT
CDR3: CASSLKGGGPLTGELFF

D: TRBD1
V: TRBV6-5
size: NA
J: TRBJ1-2
DNA: TGTGCCAGCAGTTACTCAGGGGGCAGGTATGGCTACACCTTC
CDR3: CASSYSGGRYGYTF

D: NA
V: TRBV19
size: NA
J: TRBJ1-6
DNA: TGTGCCAGTAGTATACCCCCGGGGAGCAATTCACCCCTCCACTTT
CDR3: CASSIPPGSNSPLHF

D: NA
V: TRBV6-5
size: NA
J: TRBJ2-2
DNA: TGTGCCAGCAGTTATGAGCCGGGACAAAACACCGGGGAGCTGTTTTTT
CDR3: CASSYEPGQNTGELFF

D: NA
V: TRBV7-2
size: NA
J: TRBJ1-5
DNA: TGTGCCAGCAGCCCTACAGGTGGCAATCAGCCCCAGCATTTT
CDR3: CASSPTGGNQPQHF

D: TRBD1
V: TRBV7-2
size: NA
J: TRBJ2-3
DNA: TGTGCCAGCAGCTCCCGAGGGGACAGGGCCACAGATACGCAGTATTTT
CDR3: CASSSRGDRATDTQYF

D: TRBD1
V: TRBV15
size: NA
J: TRBJ2-1
DNA: TGTGCCACCAGCAGGCCCACCCAGGGGGAGAGACCCTATGAGCAGTTCTTC
CDR3: CATSRPTQGERPYEQFF

D: NA
V: TRBV7-2
size: few
J: TRBJ2-1
DNA: TGTGCCAGCAGCTTAGGGAGCAATGCCGTGCCGTTCTTC
CDR3: CASSLGSNAVPFF

D: NA
V: TRBV30
size: NA
J: TRBJ2-1
DNA: TGTGCCTGGAGTGGCGTGAGCTCCTACAATGAGCAGTTCTTC
CDR3: CAWSGVSSYNEQFF

D: NA
V: TRBV5-1
size: NA
J: TRBJ1-5
DNA: TGCGCCAGCAGAAACGGAACAGGGAGCAATCAGCCCCAGCATTTT
CDR3: CASRNGTGSNQPQHF

D: NA
V: TRBV27
size: NA
J: TRBJ1-2
DNA: TGTGCCAGCAGTTTATATTCCTGGGGCAGGGAAATGTATGGCTACACCTTC
CDR3: CASSLYSWGREMYGYTF

D: NA
V: TRBV10-3
size: NA
J: TRBJ2-2
DNA: TGTGCCATCAGTGTTAGCGGAGGGAACACCGGGGAGCTGTTTTTT
CDR3: CAISVSGGNTGELFF

D: NA
V: TRBV5-1
size: NA
J: TRBJ1-3
DNA: TGCGCCAGCAGCTTGGCCGGAGGGGCCAGTGGAAACACCATATATTTT
CDR3: CASSLAGGASGNTIYF

D: TRBD1
V: TRBV19
size: NA
J: TRBJ2-2
DNA: TGTGCCAGTAGTAAAACAGGGGGAGACACCGGGGAGCTGTTTTTT
CDR3: CASSKTGGDTGELFF

D: NA
V: TRBV5-1
size: NA
J: TRBJ1-1
DNA: TGCGCCAGCAGCCCCCAGATGAACACTGAAGCTTTCTTT
CDR3: CASSPQMNTEAFF

D: NA
V: TRBV4-3
size: NA
J: TRBJ2-2
DNA: TGCGCCAGCAGCCAAGATTTGCAGACGGGATCCGGGGAGCTGTTTTTT
CDR3: CASSQDLQTGSGELFF

D: NA
V: TRBV6-1
size: NA
J: TRBJ1-1
DNA: TGTGCCAGCAGAACAGGGAAGGACACTGAAGCTTTCTTT
CDR3: CASRTGKDTEAFF

D: NA
V: TRBV5-4
size: NA
J: TRBJ2-1
DNA: TGTGCCAGCAGCCACCTGGACCCCCCGGGAAATGAGCAGTTCTTC
CDR3: CASSHLDPPGNEQFF

D: TRBD1
V: TRBV7-8
size: few
J: TRBJ1-4
DNA: TGTGCCAGCAGCTTAGTAGGAGGACAGGGGGCGAACGAAAAACTGTTTTTT
CDR3: CASSLVGGQGANEKLFF

D: TRBD2
V: TRBV6-1
size: NA
J: TRBJ2-1
DNA: TGTGCCAGCAGTGGCCTCGCACTAGCGGGGAATCCAAAGACTGACAATGAGCAGTTCTTC
CDR3: CASSGLALAGNPKTDNEQFF

D: TRBD1
V: TRBV5-1
size: NA
J: TRBJ1-2
DNA: TGCGCCAGCAGCTTGGAAACAGGGGTAGGCTATGGCTACACCTTC
CDR3: CASSLETGVGYGYTF

D: NA
V: TRBV19
size: NA
J: TRBJ1-2
DNA: TGTGCCAGTAGTAGACCACATGAGGGAGGCGGCTACACCTTC
CDR3: CASSRPHEGGGYTF

D: NA
V: TRBV5-1
size: NA
J: TRBJ2-1
DNA: TGCGCCAGCAGCTTGCAGGGGCCCTCCTACAATGAGCAGTTCTTC
CDR3: CASSLQGPSYNEQFF

D: TRBD1
V: TRBV6-5
size: NA
J: TRBJ1-2
DNA: TGTGCCAGCATGGCCAGGGGGACCTATGGCTACACCTTC
CDR3: CASMARGTYGYTF

D: NA
V: TRBV28
size: once
J: TRBJ1-3
DNA: TGTGCCAGCGTTCCCAGGGGTAACACCATATATTTT
CDR3: CASVPRGNTIYF

D: NA
V: TRBV19
size: NA
J: TRBJ1-3
DNA: TGTGCCAGTAGTTCCCCAAACTCTGGAAACACCATATATTTT
CDR3: CASSSPNSGNTIYF

D: NA
V: TRBV19
size: NA
J: TRBJ1-5
DNA: TGTGCCAGTAGTTTTGCATGGGAGTATCAGCCCCAGCATTTT
CDR3: CASSFAWEYQPQHF

D: TRBD1
V: TRBV19
size: NA
J: TRBJ2-6
DNA: TGTGCCAGTAGTATAACAGGGGTCTGGGAGTCTGGGGCCAACGTCCTGACTTTC
CDR3: CASSITGVWESGANVLTF

D: NA
V: TRBV19
size: NA
J: TRBJ2-1
DNA: TGTGCCAGCAGCTCCGGGACAACCGGGTTCGATGAGCAGTTCTTC
CDR3: CASSSGTTGFDEQFF

D: NA
V: TRBV5-4
size: NA
J: TRBJ1-1
DNA: TGTGCCAGCAGCGGGGGGGATGACACTGAAGCTTTCTTT
CDR3: CASSGGDDTEAFF

D: NA
V: TRBV15
size: NA
J: TRBJ2-3
DNA: TGTGCCACAGGCGCCGCGGGGTTAACGGGAGATACGCAGTATTTT
CDR3: CATGAAGLTGDTQYF

D: NA
V: TRBV9
size: NA
J: TRBJ2-7
DNA: TGTGCCAGCAGCCCCGGGAAGGGTCCTTCCTACGAGCAGTACTTC
CDR3: CASSPGKGPSYEQYF

D: TRBD1
V: TRBV5-6
size: NA
J: TRBJ1-2
DNA: TGTGCCAGCAGCGGGACAGGGGGCTATGGCTACACCTTC
CDR3: CASSGTGGYGYTF

D: NA
V: TRBV7-9
size: NA
J: TRBJ2-1
DNA: TGTGCCAGCAGCTTAGACTCGTCCCAGGGGCTTTTATTCAATGAGCAGTTCTTC
CDR3: CASSLDSSQGLLFNEQFF

D: NA
V: TRBV9
size: NA
J: TRBJ2-5
DNA: TGTGCCAGCAGCGTATCGGGGTCAGAGACCCAGTACTTC
CDR3: CASSVSGSETQYF

D: TRBD2
V: TRBV5-6
size: few
J: TRBJ2-3
DNA: TGTGCCAGCAGCTTGGCCGGGACCCGCGGGGGTAATACGCAGTATTTT
CDR3: CASSLAGTRGGNTQYF

D: TRBD1
V: TRBV6-1
size: NA
J: TRBJ1-5
DNA: TGTGCCAGCAGCGACAGGGGGCGCGATCAGCCCCAGCATTTT
CDR3: CASSDRGRDQPQHF

D: NA
V: TRBV19
size: NA
J: TRBJ1-2
DNA: TGTGCCAGTACCGAAGGGAGGGAAAACTATGGCTACACCTTC
CDR3: CASTEGRENYGYTF

D: TRBD1
V: TRBV5-1
size: once
J: TRBJ1-2
DNA: TGCGCCAGCAGCCTAGGGGGCGCGGGCGGCTACACCTTC
CDR3: CASSLGGAGGYTF

D: NA
V: TRBV19
size: NA
J: TRBJ1-4
DNA: TGTGCCAGTAGGACTCATCGCGGAGCGGGAAGAGAAAAACTGTTTTTT
CDR3: CASRTHRGAGREKLFF

D: TRBD1
V: TRBV6-4
size: few
J: TRBJ1-5
DNA: TGTGCCAGGTTGACAGGGCCTAATAGCAATCAGCCCCAGCATTTT
CDR3: CARLTGPNSNQPQHF

D: TRBD1
V: TRBV4-2
size: NA
J: TRBJ2-5
DNA: TGTGCCAGCAGCCAAGGAGGACAGGGCCGACGACAAGAGACCCAGTACTTC
CDR3: CASSQGGQGRRQETQYF

D: TRBD2
V: TRBV5-1
size: NA
J: TRBJ2-1
DNA: TGCGCCAGCAGCCGGGAGGAGATAGGACTAGCGGGGGGAACACCCCGCTACAATGAGCAGTTCTTC
CDR3: CASSREEIGLAGGTPRYNEQFF

D: NA
V: TRBV5-4
size: NA
J: TRBJ1-1
DNA: TGTGCCAGCAGATCTAGGGGGGGGACTGAAGCTTTCTTT
CDR3: CASRSRGGTEAFF

D: TRBD1
V: TRBV2
size: NA
J: TRBJ2-7
DNA: TGTGCCAGCAGTCAACAGGGGGGAGCCTACGAGCAGTACTTC
CDR3: CASSQQGGAYEQYF

D: TRBD1
V: TRBV19
size: NA
J: TRBJ2-6
DNA: TGTGCCAGTAGTATCTACCCGAGAGCCCCGCCGGGACAGCGTTCCTCTGGGGCCAACGTCCTGACTTTC
CDR3: CASSIYPRAPPGQRSSGANVLTF

D: TRBD2
V: TRBV4-1
size: NA
J: TRBJ2-5
DNA: TGCGCCAGCAGCCAAGAGGCTAGCGGGGGGAGCAAGACCCAGTACTTC
CDR3: CASSQEASGGSKTQYF

D: TRBD1
V: TRBV30
size: few
J: TRBJ1-4
DNA: TGTGCCTGGAGTGGGGGACAGGGAGATGAAAAACTGTTTTTT
CDR3: CAWSGGQGDEKLFF